This record concerns one TCR beta chain sequence. This sample was taken from a study of blood T cell repertoires in COVID-19. About the study: Sites in the United States, Italy and Spain provided acute and convalescent COVID-19 samples. Sample material is recorded as cDNA or gDNA derived from T cells, B-cell-depleted T cells, or PBMCs.

The study drew participants aged roughly 18 to 95 years from some 23 US areas. Cohort assignment relied on participant-reported clinical history. The assay was immunoSEQ multiplex PCR, and TCRdb's table has in-frame clones only and misses some. The repertoire holds about 260,000 clones, with 90% as singletons. V dropped 4 bases and J dropped 1 base, with 11 bases sitting between them. CDR3 length: 16 amino acids. Germline V gene sequence: CDR1 LGHDT, CDR2 YNNKEL (reference sequence). The genes are TRBV3-1 (or the pseudogene TRBV3-2) and TRBJ2-6, with D unresolved. The clonotype comes from a woman aged 30 to 39 with acute COVID-19. The specimen was PBMCs or T cells enriched from blood (not recorded which). CDR3 coding DNA: TGTGCCAGCAGCCCAATTACAGTATCTGGGGCCAACGTCCTGACTTTC. It encodes CASSPITVSGANVLTF.